This T cell receptor (beta chain) is from a study of shared clonotypes between healthy human individuals. General study findings and limits: What limited the represented genetic and exposure-history diversity was the small number of donors. Non-shared clonotypes showed lower generation probabilities than clonotypes common to all four donors.

Those who donated were healthy HIV-negative adults, with no recent acute infections or vaccinations reported. With respect to this clone: Antigen specificity is unknown.

The material for each subset, its genomic DNA, was split evenly across several immunoSEQ plates. Profiling relied on immunoSEQ multiplex PCR, and the TCRdb table lists in-frame clones only, not all of them. The sample includes some 1.5 million clones, 95% to 99% of them seen just once. V lost 6 bases, J lost 7 bases, and 6 bases stayed unmatched. The CDR3 runs 15 residues. Germline V lookup: CDR1 MNHNS, CDR2 SASEGT. This clonotype was sampled from a man aged 25 to 40 in good health. The sequenced sample was naive CD4+ T cells sorted from blood. The subset: CD45RA+ positively selected. This rearrangement joins TRBV6-1 to TRBJ2-1; the match to TRBD2 covers 13 bases. The CDR3 DNA sequence: TGTGCCAGCAGCCTAACTAGCGGGAGGGGGAATGAGCAGTTCTTC. Its translation: CASSLTSGRGNEQFF.